This T cell receptor beta chain was captured in a study of blood T cell repertoires in COVID-19. Study in general: COVID-19 samples, acute and convalescent, were from the United States, Italy and Spain. The analysed material was cDNA or gDNA that came from T cells, B-cell-depleted T cells, or PBMCs.

The CDR3 is made up of 15 amino acids. From germline, CDR1 is MNHEY and CDR2 SVGEGT. V was pared by 6 bases and J by 2 bases, with 17 bases between. Assay used: immunoSEQ multiplex PCR; TCRdb lists only in-frame clones, some missing. The sample has over 250,000 clones; 83% are singletons. This chain joins TRBV6-2 or TRBV6-3 and TRBJ2-7; D ambiguous. The receptor comes from a woman between 50 and 59 years old who had recovered from COVID-19. Sample: peripheral blood. CDR3 region: CASSRTLGITYEQYF. CDR3 nucleotides: TGTGCCAGCAGCCGTACCCTAGGAATTACCTACGAGCAGTACTTC.